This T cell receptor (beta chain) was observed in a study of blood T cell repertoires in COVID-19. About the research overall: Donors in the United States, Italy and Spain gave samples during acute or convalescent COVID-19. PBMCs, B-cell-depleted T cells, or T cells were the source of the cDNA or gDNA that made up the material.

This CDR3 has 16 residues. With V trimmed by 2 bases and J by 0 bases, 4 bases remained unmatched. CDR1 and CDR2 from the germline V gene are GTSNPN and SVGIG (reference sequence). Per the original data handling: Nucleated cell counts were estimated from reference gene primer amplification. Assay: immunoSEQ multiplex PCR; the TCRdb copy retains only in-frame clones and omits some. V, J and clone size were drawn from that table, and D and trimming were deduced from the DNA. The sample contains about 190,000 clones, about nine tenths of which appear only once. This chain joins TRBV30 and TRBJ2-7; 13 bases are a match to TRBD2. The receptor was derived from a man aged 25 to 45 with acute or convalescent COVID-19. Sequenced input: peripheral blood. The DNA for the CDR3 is TGTGCCTGGAGTCTGAGACTAGCGGGGGGCTCCTACGAGCAGTACTTC. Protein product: CAWSLRLAGGSYEQYF.